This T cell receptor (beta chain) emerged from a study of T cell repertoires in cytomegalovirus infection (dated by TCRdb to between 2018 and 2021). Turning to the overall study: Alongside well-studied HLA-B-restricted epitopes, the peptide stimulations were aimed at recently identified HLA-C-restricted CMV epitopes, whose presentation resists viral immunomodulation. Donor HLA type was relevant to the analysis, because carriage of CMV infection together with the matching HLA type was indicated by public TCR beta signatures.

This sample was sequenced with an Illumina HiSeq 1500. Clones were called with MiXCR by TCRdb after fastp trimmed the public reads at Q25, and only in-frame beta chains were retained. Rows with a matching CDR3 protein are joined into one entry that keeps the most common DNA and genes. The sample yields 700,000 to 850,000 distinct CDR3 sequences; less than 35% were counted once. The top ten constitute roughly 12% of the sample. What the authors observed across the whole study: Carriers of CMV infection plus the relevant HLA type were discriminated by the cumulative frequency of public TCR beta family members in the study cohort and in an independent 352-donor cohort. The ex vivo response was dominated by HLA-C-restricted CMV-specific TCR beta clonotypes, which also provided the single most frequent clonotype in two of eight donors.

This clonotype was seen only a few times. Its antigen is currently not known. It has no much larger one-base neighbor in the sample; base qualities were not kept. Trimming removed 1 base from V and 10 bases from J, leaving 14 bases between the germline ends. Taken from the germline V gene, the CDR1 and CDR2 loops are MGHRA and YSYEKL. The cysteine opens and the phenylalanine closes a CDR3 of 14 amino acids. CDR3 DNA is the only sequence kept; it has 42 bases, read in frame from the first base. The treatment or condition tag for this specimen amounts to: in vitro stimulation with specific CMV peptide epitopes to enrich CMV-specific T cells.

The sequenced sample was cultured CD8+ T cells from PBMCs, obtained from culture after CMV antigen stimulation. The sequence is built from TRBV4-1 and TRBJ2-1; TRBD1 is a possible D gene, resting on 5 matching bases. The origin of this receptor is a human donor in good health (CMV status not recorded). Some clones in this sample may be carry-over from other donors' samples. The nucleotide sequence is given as TGCGCCAGCAGCCAAGGTTTAGGTCCAGGGGAGCAGTTCTTC. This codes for CASSQGLGPGEQFF.